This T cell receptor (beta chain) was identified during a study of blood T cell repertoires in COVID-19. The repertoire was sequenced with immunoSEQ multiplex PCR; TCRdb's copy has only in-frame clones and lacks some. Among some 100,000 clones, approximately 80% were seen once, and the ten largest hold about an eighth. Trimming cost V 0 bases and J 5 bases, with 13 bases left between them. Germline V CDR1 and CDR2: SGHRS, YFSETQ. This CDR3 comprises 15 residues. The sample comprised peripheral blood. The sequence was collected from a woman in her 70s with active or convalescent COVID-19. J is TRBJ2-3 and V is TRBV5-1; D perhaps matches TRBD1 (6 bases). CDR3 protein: CASSLVQGREDTQYF. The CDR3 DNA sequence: TGCGCCAGCAGCTTGGTACAGGGTCGTGAAGATACGCAGTATTTT.